What follows is one T cell receptor beta chain and its context. Its antigen is currently unknown. This entry is derived from a study of glioma-infiltrating T cells after dendritic cell vaccination. Looking at the study overall: Glioblastoma patients came from Phase I and II dendritic cell vaccination trials. Study findings and constraints: TCR clonality showed no direct relationship with survival.

The immunoSEQ assay amplified TCRB CDR3 from up to roughly 2 ug DNA. The primer mix had 60 V beta and 13 J beta primers. Method: immunoSEQ multiplex PCR; TCRdb's copy keeps in-frame clones and lacks some. In the table there are roughly 100,000 clones, about four fifths of which are singletons. The CDR3 has 13 residues. Trimming pared 6 bases from V and 6 bases from J, leaving 11 bases between. Germline values: CDR1 SGHVS, CDR2 FQNEAQ. This chain joins TRBV7-8 and TRBJ2-2; no reliable D call. The sample in question was blood, obtained before dendritic cell vaccination. The receptor's source is a human donor with glioblastoma. CDR3 bases: TGTGCCAGCAGTTCCCGGGTTCCCGGGGAGCTGTTTTTT. Its protein product is CASSSRVPGELFF.